These 18 T cell receptor beta chains originate from one sample sequenced in a study of CD8+ T cells in alopecia areata. The authors extracted RNA and reverse transcribed it into cDNA as the sequencing template. Method: immunoSEQ multiplex PCR; TCRdb's copy keeps in-frame clones and lacks some. The sample holds about 130,000 clones, approximately 49% seen once. This specimen was CD8+ T cells sorted from blood, taken at week 0. The source is a human donor with alopecia areata.

This clone has more than one count but fewer than ten. The genes are TRBV9 and TRBJ1-2; no clear D gene. Between the trimmed V and J ends, which lost 8 bases and 8 bases, there was a span of 25 bases. This CDR3 has 15 residues. CDR1 is SGDLS and CDR2 is YYNGEE in the germline V gene. In DNA, the CDR3 is TGTGCCAGGGGCCGGTGGGTTGAACACAGCAGCGGCTACACCTTC. It is translated as CARGRWVEHSSGYTF. Full variable domain (remainder filled in from reference TRBV9 and TRBJ1-2): DSGVTQTPKHLITATGQRVTLRCSPRSGDLSVYWYQQSLDQGLQFLIQYYNGEERAKGNILERFSAQQFPDLHSELNLSSLELGDSALYFCARGRWVEHSSGYTFGSGTRLTVV.

The rearrangement uses TRBV29-1 and TRBJ2-7, with TRBD1 matching 7 bases. There are 12 residues in the CDR3. Trimming cost V 7 bases and J 5 bases; bases outside gene matches: 8. Germline-derived CDR1 and CDR2 are SQVTM and ANQGSEA. The CDR3 sequence is CSAWTGIDEQYF. CDR3 sequence (DNA): TGCAGCGCTTGGACAGGTATAGACGAGCAGTACTTC.

This clone was detected only a few times. CDR3 in DNA: TGTGCCAGTGGCGAGGGGCAGATTCCGGTCGGGCAGTACTTC. It specifies CASGEGQIPVGQYF. The chain uses TRBV6-5 and TRBJ2-7; tentatively, D is TRBD1 or TRBD2 (5 bases each). Germline CDR1 MNHEY, CDR2 SVGAGI. V dropped 9 bases and J dropped 9 bases, with 24 bases sitting between them. There are 14 residues in the CDR3.

V gene TRBV13 combines with J gene TRBJ2-7; TRBD1 is a possible D gene (5 bases). Trimming removed 6 bases from V and 4 bases from J, with 10 bases in between. The CDR3 is 12 residues long. Germline CDR1 PRHDT, CDR2 FYEKMQ (reference sequence). CDR3 DNA: TGTGCCAGCAGTCGCGACAGATACGAGCAGTACTTC. Protein sequence: CASSRDRYEQYF.

In this sample, this clone turned up a few times. The chain joins TRBV27 to TRBJ1-5; possible D gene TRBD1, 6 bases. The germline gives CDR1 MNHEY, CDR2 SMNVEV (reference sequence). The CDR3 is made up of 14 amino acids. Trimming left V 7 bases short and J 5 bases short, with 15 bases between. The CDR3, as DNA: TGTGCCAGCACCCACCTAGGGGGGGATCAGCCCCAGCATTTT. Translation: CASTHLGGDQPQHF.

The V and J genes are TRBV30 and TRBJ1-6; 7 bases map to TRBD1. The CDR3 totals 13 residues. CDR1 and CDR2 from the germline V gene are GTSNPN and SVGIG (reference sequence). V was pared by 7 bases and J by 7 bases, with 7 bases of the junction left unmatched. The DNA for the CDR3 is TGTGCCTCTGAGGGGGCTCGGAATTCACCCCTCCACTTT. Translating it yields CASEGARNSPLHF.

The gene calls are TRBV5-6 and TRBJ2-5; no firm D call. CDR1 SGHDT and CDR2 YYEEEE come from the germline V gene. Trimming removed 0 bases from V and 4 bases from J, with 7 bases in between. This CDR3 is 13 amino acids long. The CDR3 DNA sequence: TGTGCCAGCAGCTTGGGTCGGGTAGAGACCCAGTACTTC. It yields the protein CASSLGRVETQYF.

The chain links TRBV29-1 to TRBJ2-5, with D unclear. Trimming shortened V by 5 bases and J by 5 bases, and 12 bases separated the two germline ends. Looked up from germline, CDR1 is SQVTM and CDR2 is ANQGSEA. The CDR3 sequence is 12 residues long. The CDR3 nucleotides are TGCAGCGTTTACATCTTGAGCGAGACCCAGTACTTC. Its translation: CSVYILSETQYF. Full variable domain (outside the CDR3, taken from reference TRBV29-1 and TRBJ2-5): SAVISQKPSRDICQRGTSLTIQCQVDSQVTMMFWYRQQPGQSLTLIATANQGSEATYESGFVIDKFPISRPNLTFSTLTVSNMSPEDSSIYLCSVYILSETQYFGPGTRLLVL.

The genes are TRBV2 and TRBJ2-7; D gene ambiguous. This CDR3 has 12 residues. V was shortened by 6 bases and J by 6 bases, with 12 bases between the two germline ends. Germline CDR1 and CDR2: SNHLY and FYNNEI. CDR3 region: CASSFMTFEQYF. CDR3 DNA sequence: TGTGCCAGCAGCTTTATGACGTTCGAGCAGTACTTC. The whole variable domain, remainder taken from reference TRBV2 and TRBJ2-7, is EPEVTQTPSHQVTQMGQEVILRCVPISNHLYFYWYRQILGQKVEFLVSFYNNEISEKSEIFDDQFSVERPDGSNFTLKIRSTKLEDSAMYFCASSFMTFEQYFGPGTRLTVT.

Notes on this clone: An end of the junction does not agree with germline; a read error may underlie this. In the same sample, other DNA sequences code for this CDR3. The J gene is TRBJ2-2, the V gene TRBV4-1, with a tentative D call TRBD2 (5 bases). The CDR3 runs 15 residues. Germline V gene sequence: CDR1 MGHRA, CDR2 YSYEKL. The CDR3 nucleotides read TGTGCCAGCAGCCAAGAGTTAGCGAATAGCGGGGAGCTGTTTTTT. Translating it yields CASSQELANSGELFF.

The CDR3 DNA is TGTGCCAGCAGTGAGAGGGGAGAATCCTACGAGCAGTACTTC. Translating gives CASSERGESYEQYF. The chain recombines TRBV2 with TRBJ2-7, with D perhaps being TRBD1 or TRBD2 (5 bases each). The CDR3 totals 14 residues. V was pared by 3 bases and J by 1 base, with 10 bases between. The germline gives CDR1 SNHLY, CDR2 FYNNEI.

This clone was recorded only once. The chain uses TRBV20-1 and TRBJ1-2, with D uncertain. Germline loops: CDR1 DFQATT, CDR2 SNEGSKA (reference sequence). V was pared by 0 bases and J by 7 bases, with 6 bases between. CDR3 length equals 11 residues. CDR3 sequence (DNA): TGCAGTGCTAGAGACGGAGGTGGCTACACCTTC. Its translation is CSARDGGGYTF.

The chain carries TRBV29-1 and TRBJ1-2; 7 bases map to TRBD1. Germline CDR1 is SQVTM and CDR2 is ANQGSEA. The junction had 13 bases not matched to a gene; V was cut back by 2 bases and J by 7 bases. The CDR3 consists of 15 residues. CDR3 coding DNA: TGCAGCGTTGAATTCACGGACAGGCGTTATCCTGGCTACACCTTC. This translates into CSVEFTDRRYPGYTF.

The sample holds a few counts of this clone. This chain joins TRBV6-1 and TRBJ1-1, with a possible D match to TRBD1 (6 bases). Germline V lookup: CDR1 MNHNS, CDR2 SASEGT. Trimming pared 3 bases from V and 3 bases from J, leaving 8 bases between. CDR3 length: 13 amino acids. The CDR3 protein is CASSEGAHTEAFF. The CDR3 DNA follows: TGTGCCAGCAGTGAGGGGGCGCACACTGAAGCTTTCTTT.

The gene calls are TRBV5-1 and TRBJ2-1; D may be TRBD2 (5 bases). The ends were cut back, 0 bases at V and 10 bases at J, with 8 bases in the middle. The CDR3 loop spans 12 amino acids. The germline CDR1 and CDR2 sequences are SGHRS and YFSETQ. The CDR3 is CASSLGAEEQFF. Written as DNA, the CDR3 is TGCGCCAGCAGCTTGGGAGCGGAGGAGCAGTTCTTC.

V and J are TRBV7-8 and TRBJ2-5, with 10 bases identical to TRBD2. Trimming at V came to 1 base and at J to 4 bases, leaving 3 bases not matched to a gene. The CDR3 extends over 15 amino acids. Germline loops: CDR1 SGHVS, CDR2 FQNEAQ. The CDR3 reads CASSLVLAGRETQYF. The CDR3 DNA sequence: TGTGCCAGCAGCTTAGTACTAGCGGGGAGAGAGACCCAGTACTTC.

This chain joins TRBV7-6 and TRBJ2-7; D is unresolved. V was clipped by 1 base and J by 2 bases, with 9 bases between them. The CDR3 loop spans 14 amino acids. Looked up from germline, CDR1 is SGHVS and CDR2 is FNYEAQ. Here the CDR3 reads CASSLVASAYEQYF. The CDR3 DNA reads as TGTGCCAGCAGCTTAGTGGCCAGTGCCTACGAGCAGTACTTC.

A few counts support this clone. The rearrangement links TRBV29-1 to TRBJ2-5, with no clear D. V lost 3 bases, J lost 3 bases, and 8 bases lay in between. CDR3 size: 12 residues. Per germline, CDR1 SQVTM and CDR2 ANQGSEA. The CDR3 is CSVEGIEETQYF. CDR3 nucleotide sequence: TGCAGCGTTGAGGGTATTGAAGAGACCCAGTACTTC.